These T cell receptor beta chains were read from a single sample in a study of regulatory T cells in long-lasting Graves disease. TCRdb independently ran MiXCR on the multiplex PCR reads; one entry per CDR3 protein. The sample has 400,000 to 500,000 distinct CDR3 sequences; around 15% are singletons. This same sample was also taken into another study, of T cells in Graves' hyperthyroidism and ophthalmopathy.

Specimen: peripheral blood mononuclear cells (PBMCs), collected at new diagnosis, from a patient treated with antithyroid drugs. The receptors derive from a woman aged 45-59 years with Graves disease. Each CDR3 is given with its conserved first and last residue. The D gene is left open where the match is weak. Size is omitted from some rows. Given values are once, few, many or a class for expanded clones.

>TRBD1|TRBJ2-5|TRBV5-1|few
CASSLDRGAGETQYF
TGCGCCAGCAGCCTCGACAGGGGGGCAGGAGAGACCCAGTACTTC
>TRBD1|TRBJ2-3|TRBV11-1|.
CASRVGQGPDTQYF
TGTGCCAGCAGGGTGGGACAGGGACCAGATACGCAGTATTTT
>.|TRBJ1-2|TRBV24-1|few
CATSDLSGYTF
TGTGCCACCAGTGACCTCAGTGGCTACACCTTC
>.|TRBJ1-3|TRBV30|many
CAWSESGNTIYF
TGTGCCTGGAGTGAATCGGGAAACACCATATATTTT
>.|TRBJ2-5|TRBV18|.
CASSPPRGAWSSETQYF
TGTGCCAGCTCACCACCGAGGGGAGCTTGGTCTTCCGAGACCCAGTACTTC
>TRBD1|TRBJ2-7|TRBV6-5|many
CASSYRRDRFYEQYF
TGTGCCAGCAGTTACCGCCGGGACAGGTTCTACGAGCAGTACTTC
>TRBD2|TRBJ2-5|TRBV19|.
CAGGRGSKRETQYF
TGTGCCGGAGGTCGCGGGAGTAAGCGGGAGACCCAGTACTTC
>.|TRBJ1-2|TRBV7-8|many
CASSLADRPNYGYTF
TGTGCCAGCAGCTTAGCAGACAGGCCCAACTATGGCTACACCTTC
>.|TRBJ1-2|TRBV2|many
CASSGGRELSYGYTF
TGTGCCAGCAGTGGGGGCAGGGAATTGTCCTATGGCTACACCTTC
>.|TRBJ1-1|TRBV12-3/TRBV12-4|many
CASSFSPGGNTEAFF
TGTGCCAGCAGTTTTTCCCCCGGGGGAAACACTGAAGCTTTCTTT
>.|TRBJ1-1|TRBV19|.
CACTPGHYTEAFF
TGTGCCTGCACCCCCGGGCATTACACTGAAGCTTTCTTT
>.|TRBJ2-1|TRBV6-2/TRBV6-3|many
CASSYGGAANEQFF
TGTGCCAGCAGTTACGGAGGGGCTGCAAATGAGCAGTTCTTC
>.|TRBJ2-3|TRBV7-9|many
CATTLGRTDTQYF
TGTGCCACAACCTTGGGAAGGACAGATACGCAGTATTTT
>TRBD2|TRBJ2-1|TRBV10-2|few
CATGLAGVGEQFF
TGCGCCACGGGACTAGCGGGAGTAGGTGAGCAGTTCTTC
>TRBD2|TRBJ2-3|TRBV28|.
CASKGLAGEDTQYF
TGTGCCAGCAAGGGGCTAGCGGGAGAAGATACGCAGTATTTT
>.|TRBJ1-3|TRBV6-2/TRBV6-3|.
CASRQPGNTIYF
TGTGCCAGCAGACAACCTGGAAACACCATATATTTT
>.|TRBJ1-1|TRBV6-2/TRBV6-3|.
CASCEAFRAYAFF
TGTGCCAGCTGTGAAGCGTTCCGGGCCTATGCTTTCTTT
>TRBD1|TRBJ2-5|TRBV18|many
CASSDRQGETQYF
TGTGCCAGCTCGGATCGACAGGGTGAGACCCAGTACTTC
>.|TRBJ2-4|TRBV19|.
CASSIGGSRNIQYF
TGTGCCAGTAGTATAGGCGGCTCGAGGAACATTCAGTACTTC
>.|TRBJ2-7|TRBV2|many
CASRTEGWQYF
TGTGCCAGCCGAACAGAAGGGTGGCAGTACTTC
>.|TRBJ1-1|TRBV7-2|many
CASSSPRATEAFF
TGTGCCAGCAGCTCACCCCGAGCCACTGAAGCTTTCTTT
>.|TRBJ2-5|TRBV6-2/TRBV6-3|many
CASSYSSGNRETQYF
TGTGCCAGCAGTTACTCGAGTGGGAATCGGGAGACCCAGTACTTC
>.|TRBJ2-2|TRBV4-1|.
CASSQDNTGTNTGELFF
TGCGCCAGCAGCCAAGACAACACCGGGACAAACACCGGGGAGCTGTTTTTT
>TRBD2|TRBJ2-5|TRBV6-1|many
CASSPGLAAIGETQYF
TGTGCCAGCAGCCCCGGTCTAGCGGCGATAGGCGAGACCCAGTACTTC
>.|TRBJ2-7|TRBV5-6|few
CASSFQSYEQYF
TGTGCCAGCAGCTTCCAGAGCTACGAGCAGTACTTC
>.|TRBJ2-3|TRBV25-1|few
CASSERYLTRGPDTQYF
TGTGCCAGCAGTGAACGATACTTAACAAGGGGCCCAGATACGCAGTATTTT
>.|TRBJ1-1|TRBV28|few
CASSLPQAGLLNTEAFF
TGTGCCAGCAGTTTACCTCAGGCAGGGCTTTTGAACACTGAAGCTTTCTTT
>.|TRBJ2-3|TRBV5-1|few
CASSPDGSKGTDTQYF
TGCGCCAGCAGCCCGGACGGGAGCAAGGGTACAGATACGCAGTATTTT
>TRBD1|TRBJ2-1|TRBV11-2|many
CASSLALGQPTYNEQFF
TGTGCCAGCAGCTTAGCCCTGGGACAGCCGACCTACAATGAGCAGTTCTTC
>.|TRBJ2-1|TRBV2|many
CASNGQGAWYEQFF
TGTGCCAGCAATGGGCAGGGCGCATGGTATGAGCAGTTCTTC
>.|TRBJ2-3|TRBV9|.
CASSVDSFTDTQYF
TGTGCCAGCAGCGTAGACTCGTTTACAGATACGCAGTATTTT
>TRBD2|TRBJ2-1|TRBV7-2|.
CASSLTSGLFGEQFF
TGTGCCAGCAGCTTAACTAGCGGACTTTTCGGTGAGCAGTTCTTC
>.|TRBJ2-7|TRBV7-8|many
CASSLADAYEQYF
TGTGCCAGCAGCTTAGCCGACGCCTACGAGCAGTACTTC
>.|TRBJ2-7|TRBV9|.
CASSVNRVGEQYF
TGTGCCAGCAGCGTAAACAGGGTTGGAGAGCAGTACTTC
>.|TRBJ2-3|TRBV24-1|.
CATEGAAHSSSTDTQYF
TGTGCCACCGAAGGGGCGGCCCATTCGTCCAGCACAGATACGCAGTATTTT
>TRBD2|TRBJ2-7|TRBV28|many
CASSPGRTSGTYEQYF
TGTGCCAGCAGCCCGGGGCGGACTAGCGGGACCTACGAGCAGTACTTC
>.|TRBJ1-5|TRBV7-3|many
CASSLSIDQPQHF
TGTGCCAGCAGCTTAAGTATCGATCAGCCCCAGCATTTT
>.|TRBJ1-1|TRBV9|few
CASSVAGHEGEAFF
TGTGCCAGCAGCGTAGCGGGACATGAGGGTGAAGCTTTCTTT
>.|TRBJ2-7|TRBV10-3|many
CAISESGSLQGTLGYEQYF
TGTGCCATCAGTGAGTCTGGGTCCTTGCAGGGGACATTGGGGTACGAGCAGTACTTC
>.|TRBJ1-2|TRBV9|many
CASSERQDNYGYTF
TGTGCCAGCAGTGAAAGACAGGATAACTATGGCTACACCTTC
>TRBD1|TRBJ2-7|TRBV6-1|.
CASSTGDLGYEQYF
TGTGCCAGCAGTACAGGGGATTTGGGCTACGAGCAGTACTTC
>.|TRBJ2-2|TRBV9|.
CASSVSPGGIVGELFF
TGTGCCAGCAGCGTATCCCCCGGAGGAATCGTCGGGGAGCTGTTTTTT
>TRBD1|TRBJ2-1|TRBV12-3/TRBV12-4|many
CASTDRGQVSYNEQFF
TGTGCCAGCACCGATCGGGGACAGGTCTCGTACAATGAGCAGTTCTTC
>.|TRBJ1-5|TRBV11-2|many
CASSHHWNQPQHF
TGTGCCAGCAGCCATCACTGGAATCAGCCCCAGCATTTT
>TRBD1|TRBJ1-2|TRBV2|many
CASDREPNGYTF
TGTGCCAGCGACAGGGAGCCCAATGGCTACACCTTC
>.|TRBJ2-1|TRBV2|.
CASSDQRFSSYNEQFF
TGTGCCAGCAGTGACCAGCGCTTTAGCTCCTACAATGAGCAGTTCTTC
>.|TRBJ1-1|TRBV28|many
CASSWDTEAFF
TGTGCCAGCAGTTGGGACACTGAAGCTTTCTTT